The text below deals with one TCR beta chain. The antigen is not known. Sequencing was at deep level. Only in-frame clones appear in the TCRdb table, and some are missing; sequencing was by immunoSEQ multiplex PCR. The table includes about 470,000 clones, roughly 80% detected once. The data originate from a study of shared clonotypes between healthy human individuals. Study at large: Samples came from a couple of female and three male donors aged 18 to 49.

Broader study findings: Tissues were not sampled, only blood, and their repertoires likely differ.

The CDR3 runs to 15 residues. Deletions cut 6 bases from V and 2 bases from J, with 17 bases between. Germline V gene lookup returns CDR1 MDHEN and CDR2 SYDVKM. The sequence derives from a woman in her 40s in good health. Some clones in this sample may be carry-over from other donors' samples. This chain uses TRBV28 with TRBJ2-7; TRBD1 is a possible D gene (6 bases). The sample taken for sequencing was PBMCs. This chain's CDR3 is CASRRGDTGTYEQYF. The CDR3 nucleotides are TGTGCCAGCAGGCGTGGGGACACAGGGACCTACGAGCAGTACTTC.